Sequencing of this T cell receptor (beta chain) was carried out in a study of blood T cells in healthy people across ages (dated by TCRdb to 2015 to 2017). Background for the entire study: Template switching captured roughly one uniquely barcoded TCR beta cDNA molecule per two T cells in model experiments. Using deep sequencing normalized with unique cDNA molecular identifiers, the study measured how TCR beta repertoire diversity changes with age. Donors were grouped into four age groups: young (average approximately 15 years), middle-aged (less than 40), aged (about 59) and long-lived (approximately 75). Using the same blood draw, the study looked at two additional independent replicas of 1 million unique cDNA reads for two donors, one aged 18 to 30 and the other aged 80 or older.

The donors were roughly 40 Caucasian individuals from Russia, aged 6 to 90 years, who were systemically healthy. Each donor gave 8 to 10 milliliters of peripheral blood, drawn into EDTA-treated Vacutainer tubes. PBMCs were isolated by Ficoll-Paque density-gradient centrifugation, with at least 6.5 million obtained per sample. Total RNA, at least 6 micrograms per sample, was extracted from PBMCs with Trizol reagent. For every donor, an aliquot of PBMCs went through flow cytometry to measure the percentages of naive CD45RAhigh/CD27high T cells. After removal of 1 base from V and 2 bases from J, the junction retains 7 bases not matched to a gene. Its CDR3 holds 18 amino acids, cysteine through phenylalanine. The entry retains the CDR3 DNA only, 54 bases that are in frame from base 1. CDR1 and CDR2, looked up from the germline V gene, are SGHTA and FQGNSA. The protocol used for the library was 5' RACE. Sequencer: Illumina HiSeq 2500. A second PCR of roughly 7 to 11 cycles was run with a J-beta primer mix and a sample-barcoded 5' primer. A template-switch 5' adaptor carrying 12 random nucleotides introduced a unique molecular identifier onto each TCR beta cDNA molecule. At least 2.5 million CDR3-containing paired-end reads were obtained from each sample. First-strand cDNA synthesis was performed from all RNA using the Mint cDNA synthesis kit, with priming by a TRBC-specific oligonucleotide. After uracil-DNA glycosylase treatment, a first 18-cycle PCR used universal primers M1SS and BC2_uni_R on all cDNA. The authors' analysis ran thus. Normalization of each sample was performed by random selection of 1 million high-quality reads, each carrying a distinct molecular identifier. Reads sharing molecular identifiers were discarded rather than binned into consensus sequences. MiTCR, with a Q25 quality threshold and the strictest error-elimination algorithm, was used for CDR3 identification, clonotype clustering and error correction. Lower-bound total TCR beta diversity was estimated with a nonparametric unseen species model using Euler transformation. TCRdb passed the public sequencing reads through fastp at Q25 and MiXCR, retaining productive beta sequences. Entries that share a CDR3 protein sequence are merged under the most common genes and DNA. The V and J calls here are based on TCRdb, not the publication. A total of around 1,000,000 distinct CDR3 sequences appear in this sample, approximately 26% of them only once. The ten most abundant clones make up less than 0.75% of the sample.

Broader findings and caveats from the paper: As age increased, observed TCR beta diversity per million T cells dropped in a roughly linear way, and a significant reduction was already evident by age 40. Compared with the aged group, more naive CD4+ T cells, fewer expanded clones and increased TCR diversity were shown by the long-lived group, suggesting age selection. The CMV infection status of donors was not known, potentially confounding age-related changes in expanded clonotypes. Estimates of total diversity based on one million sequenced T cells were considered lower bounds and underestimates. Conclusive comparison of naive and antigen-experienced compartments was prevented by the profiling of bulk unsorted PBMCs. There was a strong correlation between observed TCR beta diversity and the percentage of naive T cells measured by flow cytometry.

As concerns this clonotype: What this receptor recognizes is not known. Base qualities are not recorded, but no much larger clone differs from it by a single base.

These data are also associated with another study on T cells of mothers and their children. The second source states: Donors were nine systemically healthy Caucasian individuals: three mothers and their six children. cDNA synthesis consumed the entire amount of extracted RNA, loaded at about 1.5 ug RNA in each 15 ul reaction. In the second PCR, the M1S primer introduced both the sample barcodes and 2-4 random nucleotides. More than 8 million TCR beta CDR3 reads were obtained from each mother, and about 3 million reads were obtained from each child. TCR recombination output is similarly shaped by thymic selection in related and unrelated pairs, with a minor effect exerted by inherited differences. Normalized repertoire overlap was always slightly but never significantly higher in related than unrelated mother-child pairs. Persistent microchimeric T cell clones were not detected, at a sensitivity of about 100 clones per million clonotypes. Deep NGS was used in the study to compare the TCR beta repertoires of mothers and children and to look for features that separate related mother-child pairs from unrelated individuals. The mean age was around 40 +/- 4 years for the mothers and around 10 +/- 4 years for the children. After adapters were ligated using NEBNext reagents, the libraries underwent 100+100 nt paired-end sequencing on an Illumina HiSeq 2000. To prevent cross-contamination, the mother and child libraries were prepared one month apart and sequenced in separate runs. For each donor, between 500,000 and 2,000,000 distinct TCR beta clonotypes were identified. Naive TCR beta clonotypes were estimated from low-frequency clonotypes matched to each donor's FACS-determined naive share, without sorting.

Sequences were obtained from blood. The sequence is built from TRBV7-2 and TRBJ2-1, with 11 bases in between that match TRBD2. This sequence was found in a girl under 10 years old in good health. The nucleotides are TGTGCCAGCAGCTTAGGGGGCAGACTAGCGGGACCCTACAATGAGCAGTTCTTC. It encodes CASSLGGRLAGPYNEQFF.